A single sample gave rise to the 21 T cell receptor beta chains below, sequenced in a study of early T cells in non-severe SARS-CoV-2 infection. TCRdb analysed the 5' RACE reads with MiXCR anew, one entry per CDR3 protein. The table has about 60,000 distinct CDR3 sequences, 5.5% to 6.5% seen once. The specimen sequenced was whole blood. These receptors all come from an adult who was a healthcare worker with PCR-confirmed SARS-CoV-2 infection or an uninfected control (not recorded which).

This clonotype occurred many times. The chain carries TRBV12-3 or TRBV12-4 and TRBJ2-1, with D perhaps TRBD1 (6 bases). V was trimmed by 6 bases and J by 8 bases, leaving 17 bases between them. The CDR3 consists of 14 residues. The CDR3 sequence: CASRTRGQADEQFF. DNA of the CDR3: TGTGCCAGCAGGACCAGGGGTCAAGCGGATGAGCAGTTCTTC.

This clonotype was seen ten or more times. The genes are TRBV19 and TRBJ1-5; tentative D call: TRBD1 (6 bases). V was shortened by 6 bases and J by 3 bases, with 9 bases between the two germline ends. Germline V CDR1 and CDR2: LNHDA, SQIVND (reference sequence). This CDR3 is built from 13 residues. The CDR3 nucleotides are TGTGCCAGTAGCGGACAGTTCAATCAGCCCCAGCATTTT. The encoded protein is CASSGQFNQPQHF.

This clonotype has a handful of counts. This sequence joins TRBV4-2 and TRBJ2-2; D ambiguous. Germline-derived CDR1 and CDR2 are LGHNA and YNFKEQ. The ends were cut back, 1 base at V and 5 bases at J, with 11 bases in the middle. The CDR3 is 15 amino acids. The CDR3 nucleotides are TGTGCCAGCAGCCAAGGCAGCGTTGGGACCGGGGAGCTGTTTTTT. The encoded protein is CASSQGSVGTGELFF.

In regard to this clonotype: This could be a read error, since a much larger clone is one nucleotide away. The gene calls are TRBV28 and TRBJ2-7; D assignment may be TRBD1 or TRBD2 (6 bases each). The CDR3 covers 14 residues. Germline V gene data show CDR1 as MDHEN and CDR2 as SYDVKM. CDR3 amino acids: CASTLDPGASELYF. In nucleotides, the CDR3 is TGTGCCAGCACCCTAGATCCGGGGGCGTCCGAGCTGTACTTC.

This clonotype came up many times. The V and J genes are TRBV7-2 and TRBJ2-3, with TRBD2 identical over 13 bases. CDR3 length: 19 residues. Germline V gene sequence: CDR1 SGHTA, CDR2 FQGNSA. Trimming took 0 bases from V and 3 from J; bases not matched to a gene: 9. The chain's CDR3 is CASSLALLTSGRVTDTQYF. The DNA for the CDR3 is TGTGCCAGCAGCTTAGCCCTTCTTACTAGCGGGAGGGTGACAGATACGCAGTATTTT.

CDR3 protein: CSALDRGSVKAFF. In nucleotides, the CDR3 is TGCAGTGCTTTGGACAGGGGGAGCGTGAAAGCTTTCTTT. The chain combines TRBV20-1 with TRBJ1-1, with 10 nucleotides matching TRBD1. V lost 5 bases and J lost 9; bases outside the gene matches: 9. The CDR3 sequence is 13 residues long. CDR1 is DFQATT, CDR2 SNEGSKA, per germline (reference sequence).

This clonotype was detected ten times or more. The V call is TRBV6-5, the J call TRBJ1-1, with 7 positions matching TRBD1. The CDR3 loop spans 13 amino acids. After removal of 7 bases from V and 5 bases from J, the junction contained 7 bases not matched to a gene. From germline, CDR1 is MNHEY and CDR2 SVGAGI. The CDR3 protein is CASKTTGWTEAFF. The CDR3 region has the DNA TGTGCCAGCAAAACGACAGGGTGGACTGAAGCTTTCTTT.

The chain employs TRBV15 and TRBJ2-7; D possibly uses TRBD1 or TRBD2 (5 bases each). Per the germline V gene, CDR1 is LNHNV and CDR2 is YYDKDF (reference sequence). The V gene lost 0 bases and the J gene lost 7 bases, with 16 bases spanning the gap. The CDR3 sequence is 15 residues long. The CDR3 is CATSRDRRGEEEQYF. Written as DNA, the CDR3 is TGTGCCACCAGCAGAGATCGGAGAGGGGAAGAGGAGCAGTACTTC.

This chain uses TRBV11-2 with TRBJ2-1; D is uncertain. V was cut by 5 bases and J by 8 bases, with 7 bases left in between. CDR1 is SGHAT, CDR2 FQNNGV, per germline. This CDR3 is 11 amino acids long. The CDR3: CASSPEYEQFF. In nucleotides, the CDR3 is TGTGCCAGCAGCCCGGAGTATGAGCAGTTCTTC.

This clonotype appeared many times. This chain joins TRBV4-2 and TRBJ2-1, with D uncertain. The V end was cut by 1 base, the J end by 0 bases, with 7 bases between. This CDR3 is built from 15 residues. Looked up from germline, CDR1 is LGHNA and CDR2 is YNFKEQ. CDR3 amino acids: CASSQAKSSYNEQFF. The DNA for the CDR3 is TGTGCCAGCAGCCAAGCAAAAAGCTCCTACAATGAGCAGTTCTTC.

This sequence joins TRBV29-1 and TRBJ2-3, with a tentative D call TRBD2 (5 bases). The CDR3 has 13 amino acids. The germline V gene has CDR1 SQVTM and CDR2 ANQGSEA. Trimming left V 3 bases short and J 1 base short, with 8 bases between. CDR3: CSVDLRGTDTQYF. The CDR3, as DNA: TGCAGCGTTGACCTGCGGGGCACAGATACGCAGTATTTT.

The chain carries TRBV29-1 and TRBJ1-1, with D hard to call. V lost 4 bases and J lost 2, with 11 bases in between. Germline V gene sequence: CDR1 SQVTM, CDR2 ANQGSEA. The length of the CDR3 is 13 residues. This CDR3 is CSVVSQINTEAFF. The CDR3 nucleotides are TGCAGCGTTGTAAGTCAGATTAACACTGAAGCTTTCTTT.

Many counts were recorded for this clonotype. This chain uses TRBV28 with TRBJ2-5, with 11 positions matching TRBD2. Germline V gene lookup returns CDR1 MDHEN and CDR2 SYDVKM. This CDR3 has 15 amino acids. J was trimmed by 4 bases and V by 2 bases; bases with no gene match: 3. Written as DNA, the CDR3 is TGTGCCAGCAGTTTACCTAGCGGGGGGATAGAGACCCAGTACTTC. It yields the protein CASSLPSGGIETQYF. The entire variable domain, with the rest obtained from reference TRBV28 and TRBJ2-5, is as follows: DVKVTQSSRYLVKRTGEKVFLECVQDMDHENMFWYRQDPGLGLRLIYFSYDVKMKEKGDIPEGYSVSREKKERFSLILESASTNQTSMYLCASSLPSGGIETQYFGPGTRLLVL.

This clonotype was recorded many times. J is TRBJ1-2 and V is TRBV19; D unclear. CDR1 is LNHDA, CDR2 SQIVND, per germline (reference sequence). The CDR3 runs 12 residues. Trimming left V 2 bases short and J 7 bases short, with 8 bases between. The CDR3, as DNA: TGTGCCAGTAGTATACAAGGCGGTGGCTACACCTTC. Protein sequence: CASSIQGGGYTF. Full variable domain (rest looked up from reference TRBV19 and TRBJ1-2): DGGITQSPKYLFRKEGQNVTLSCEQNLNHDAMYWYRQDPGQGLRLIYYSQIVNDFQKGDIAEGYSVSREKKESFPLTVTSAQKNPTAFYLCASSIQGGGYTFGSGTRLTVV.

The sample holds many counts of this clonotype. The V gene is TRBV18, the J gene TRBJ1-1, with 9 bases matching TRBD1. Germline CDR1 and CDR2: KGHSH and LQKENI. V lost 3 bases to trimming and J lost 5 bases; unmatched junction nucleotides: 4. There are 14 residues in the CDR3. The CDR3 DNA is TGTGCCAGCTCACCGGACAGGGGAGGGACTGAAGCTTTCTTT. Its protein product is CASSPDRGGTEAFF.

This chain connects TRBV7-6 to TRBJ2-7; perhaps TRBD1 as D (6 bases). The CDR3 contains 15 residues. Germline lookup yields CDR1 SGHVS and CDR2 FNYEAQ. The V and J ends lost 5 bases and 5 bases respectively, with 19 bases between them. The chain's CDR3 is CASSRDADSDHEQYF. DNA for the CDR3: TGTGCCAGCAGCCGTGACGCGGACAGTGACCACGAGCAGTACTTC.

This clonotype was detected many times. The genes are TRBV5-1 and TRBJ2-1; TRBD2 aligns across 13 bases. Trimming removed 2 bases from V and 8 bases from J; junction bases left unmatched: 10. The CDR3 consists of 17 residues. The germline gives CDR1 SGHRS, CDR2 YFSETQ. The CDR3 DNA reads TGCGCCAGCAGCTTCTGGACTAGCGGGAGCGTTGGGGATGAGCAGTTCTTC. Its protein is CASSFWTSGSVGDEQFF. The full variable domain, rest sourced from reference TRBV5-1 and TRBJ2-1, is KAGVTQTPRYLIKTRGQQVTLSCSPISGHRSVSWYQQTPGQGLQFLFEYFSETQRNKGNFPGRFSGRQFSNSRSEMNVSTLELGDSALYLCASSFWTSGSVGDEQFFGPGTRLTVL.

The sample holds a few counts of this clonotype. The chain recombines TRBV20-1 with TRBJ2-1, with a weak D call TRBD2 (5 bases). Germline-derived CDR1 and CDR2 are DFQATT and SNEGSKA (reference sequence). V dropped 3 bases and J dropped 5 bases, with 14 bases sitting between them. CDR3 length: 14 amino acids. CDR3 bases: TGCAGTGCTAGTTCGGACGGAGGAAACAATGAGCAGTTCTTC. Encoded protein: CSASSDGGNNEQFF.

This clonotype has at least ten counts. The V call is TRBV13, the J call TRBJ2-1; 10 positions match TRBD2. The V and J ends lost 4 bases and 5 bases, in that order; junction bases with no gene match: 5. In germline, CDR1 is PRHDT, CDR2 FYEKMQ (reference sequence). The CDR3 is 15 amino acids. The chain's CDR3 is CASSWTGTSDNEQFF. The CDR3 bases are TGTGCCAGCAGCTGGACCGGGACTAGCGACAATGAGCAGTTCTTC.

The V gene is TRBV9, the J gene TRBJ1-4; D remains ambiguous. Trimming stripped 2 bases from V and 8 bases from J, with 13 bases between. The germline CDR1 and CDR2 sequences are SGDLS and YYNGEE. This CDR3 comprises 14 residues. The CDR3 protein is CASSVGPAAEKLFF. The CDR3 DNA sequence: TGTGCCAGCAGCGTTGGTCCAGCGGCGGAAAAACTGTTTTTT.

In this sample, this clonotype turned up many times. J is TRBJ2-1 and V is TRBV29-1; possibly TRBD1 for D (7 bases). From germline, CDR1 is SQVTM and CDR2 ANQGSEA. This CDR3 has 13 amino acids. V lost 8 bases and J 8 bases, leaving 19 bases between the germline ends. The CDR3 region is CSFRGQEGYEQFF. The CDR3 bases are TGCAGCTTCCGAGGACAGGAGGGGTATGAGCAGTTCTTC.